The 21 T cell receptor beta chains given below trace back to one sample, sequenced in a study of shared T cell receptors in the human thymus. Sequencing used immunoSEQ multiplex PCR; TCRdb keeps in-frame clones, though not all of them. In the table there are 720,000 or so clones, roughly 85% of which are singletons. These data were likewise used in another study, on human thymus T cells.

The sample consisted of thymocytes. The receptors stem from a girl under three years old with a congenital heart defect.

Worth noting for this clone: At one end, the junction sequence differs from germline, possibly due to a read error. V and J are TRBV10-3 and TRBJ2-1; 8 nucleotides match TRBD2. The CDR3 consists of 18 residues. Germline V gene lookup returns CDR1 ENHRY and CDR2 SYGVKD. The CDR3 DNA reads as TGTGCCATCATGGATGTGGGCGGGGGGCCCTCCTCCCACAATGAGCAGTTCTTC. It codes for CAIMDVGGGPSSHNEQFF.

As regards this clone: A read error is likely, as this CDR3 ends without the conserved phenylalanine or tryptophan. The limits of the CDR3 on the DNA are not certain, so only TCRdb's listed CDR3 is given. This chain links TRBV5-8 with TRBJ1-1; the table's D call, TRBD1, has no DNA check behind it. Germline values: CDR1 SGHTS, CDR2 YDEGEE. With termini counted, the CDR3 has 12 amino acids. The CDR3 spells CASSLNWSGDRT.

This clone was observed a single time. The J gene is TRBJ1-1, the V gene TRBV28, with D uncertain. Germline CDR1 MDHEN, CDR2 SYDVKM. Between the trimmed V and J ends, which lost 5 bases and 10 bases, there was a span of 8 bases. This CDR3 has 10 residues. Here the CDR3 DNA reads TGTGCCAGCAGTAGTACGGGAGCTTTCTTT. Amino acids: CASSSTGAFF.

The V and J genes are TRBV5-5 and TRBJ1-2, with 10 bases aligning to TRBD1. V gave up 2 bases and J gave up 5 bases; unmatched junction bases: 12. Germline CDR1 reads SGHKS; CDR2 reads YYEKEE (reference sequence). The CDR3 runs 17 residues. The CDR3 reads CASSFLLGTGVGYGYTF. Written as DNA, the CDR3 is TGTGCCAGCAGCTTTCTCCTTGGGACAGGGGTTGGGTATGGCTACACCTTC.

The rearrangement uses TRBV7-4 and TRBJ2-3; possibly TRBD1 for D (5 bases). This CDR3 region has 19 residues. Trimming took off 2 bases at V and 1 base at J, with 22 bases between the two ends. CDR1 is SGHVT and CDR2 is SQSDAQ in the germline V gene. The CDR3 protein is CASSLKLVQLEGGTDTQYF. The DNA of the CDR3 is TGTGCCAGCAGCTTAAAGCTAGTCCAATTGGAAGGGGGCACAGATACGCAGTATTTT.

The CDR3 protein is CASSQETGGISGANVLTF. The DNA for the CDR3 is TGCGCCAGCAGCCAAGAGACAGGGGGAATCTCTGGGGCCAACGTCCTGACTTTC. The chain links TRBV4-1 to TRBJ2-6; 9 nucleotides line up with TRBD1. The germline CDR1 and CDR2 sequences are MGHRA and YSYEKL. This CDR3 comprises 18 residues. Trimming removed 0 bases from V and 0 bases from J; junction bases left unmatched: 3.

The rearrangement joins TRBV28 to TRBJ1-1; tentative D call: TRBD1 (5 bases). CDR3 length: 16 residues. Germline V lookup: CDR1 MDHEN, CDR2 SYDVKM. V was shortened by 3 bases and J by 1 base, with 15 bases between the two germline ends. The CDR3 DNA reads TGTGCCAGCAGTTTTCCCCGACAGACCCCGAACACTGAAGCTTTCTTT. This gives the protein CASSFPRQTPNTEAFF.

V is TRBV5-6 and J is TRBJ1-1, with D maybe TRBD1 (5 bases). Germline V gives CDR1 SGHDT, CDR2 YYEEEE. V shed 0 bases and J shed 1 base, with 13 bases lying between them. The CDR3 sequence is 16 residues long. The CDR3 region has the DNA TGTGCCAGCAGCTTGGGACCCAGGGTGGAGAACACTGAAGCTTTCTTT. This sequence encodes CASSLGPRVENTEAFF. The full variable domain, with the rest looked up from reference TRBV5-6 and TRBJ1-1, is DAGVTQSPTHLIKTRGQQVTLRCSPKSGHDTVSWYQQALGQGPQFIFQYYEEEERQRGNFPDRFSGHQFPNYSSELNVNALLLGDSALYLCASSLGPRVENTEAFFGQGTRLTVV.

The gene calls are TRBV14 and TRBJ1-4; D perhaps matches TRBD1 (6 bases). The CDR3 totals 18 residues. V lost 0 bases to trimming and J lost 0 bases, with 14 bases between them. Germline CDR1 SGHDN, CDR2 FVKESK. The DNA of the CDR3 is TGTGCCAGCAGCCAAGATGAGGGGGGGGGTGCAACTAATGAAAAACTGTTTTTT. It specifies CASSQDEGGGATNEKLFF.

This chain joins TRBV11-2 and TRBJ2-7, with a tentative D call TRBD1 (5 bases). This CDR3 has 14 amino acids. From germline, CDR1 is SGHAT and CDR2 FQNNGV. With 10 bases removed from V and 2 bases from J, the gap between germline ends came to 18 bases. CDR3 sequence reads: CATHLWGRTYEQYF. In nucleotides, the CDR3 is TGTGCCACCCACCTATGGGGCAGGACCTACGAGCAGTACTTC.

The chain couples TRBV7-6 to TRBJ2-3, with 7 bases matching TRBD1. Germline CDR1 SGHVS, CDR2 FNYEAQ. This CDR3 is built from 18 residues. V was pared by 6 bases and J by 2 bases, with 17 bases of the junction left unmatched. The chain's CDR3 is CASRFYTGARGLTDTQYF. The DNA for the CDR3 is TGTGCCAGCAGATTTTATACAGGGGCAAGGGGCCTCACAGATACGCAGTATTTT.

This rearrangement joins TRBV6-1 to TRBJ1-1; 8 bases agree with TRBD1. The CDR3 is made up of 16 amino acids. V trimming: 4 bases; J trimming: 4 bases; junction bases outside the gene matches: 11. Germline loops: CDR1 MNHNS, CDR2 SASEGT. CDR3 bases: TGTGCCAGCAGTGCAACAAGACGAGACAGGGGCACTGAAGCTTTCTTT. Its protein is CASSATRRDRGTEAFF.

The V gene is TRBV5-6, the J gene TRBJ1-5, with D possibly TRBD1 on 6 matching bases. Trimming took off 3 bases at V and 4 bases at J, with 14 bases between the two ends. Germline lookup yields CDR1 SGHDT and CDR2 YYEEEE. This CDR3 has 15 residues. CDR3 sequence reads: CASSSAGGLNQPQHF. CDR3 DNA sequence: TGTGCCAGCAGCTCGGCGGGGGGGCTGAATCAGCCCCAGCATTTT.

A note on this clone: A junction end diverges from the germline sequence, so it may reflect a read error. The chain uses TRBV29-1 and TRBJ2-7, with 12 bases fitting TRBD2. The V gene's germline CDR1 is SQVTM and CDR2 ANQGSEA. The CDR3 loop spans 16 amino acids. The chain's CDR3 is CSVEVAGLAGGPEKYF. As DNA, the CDR3 is TGCAGCGTTGAAGTTGCGGGCCTAGCGGGGGGGCCCGAGAAGTACTTC.

This clone was seen once. The chain joins TRBV4-1 to TRBJ2-5, with TRBD2 matching 8 bases. This CDR3 spans 19 amino acids. J gave up 0 bases and V 4 bases, and 16 bases lay outside the gene matches. Germline assignment: CDR1 MGHRA and CDR2 YSYEKL. The CDR3 nucleotides are TGCGCCAGCAGCCGACAAACGAGTGGCGGGGGGACGTACCAAGAGACCCAGTACTTC. Translated: CASSRQTSGGGTYQETQYF.

This clone was seen a single time. CDR3 region: CASTGGETQYF. The CDR3 DNA sequence: TGTGCCAGCACCGGAGGAGAGACCCAGTACTTC. This chain uses TRBV6-1 with TRBJ2-5; TRBD2 might be the D (5 bases). Germline CDR1 reads MNHNS; CDR2 reads SASEGT. V was trimmed by 7 bases and J by 4 bases, leaving 7 bases between them. CDR3 size: 11 residues.

The CDR3 is CASSLRAGATNEKLFF. The DNA for the CDR3 is TGTGCCAGCAGCCTAAGGGCGGGGGCAACTAATGAAAAACTGTTTTTT. The rearrangement joins TRBV9 to TRBJ1-4; maybe TRBD1 (5 bases). Germline-derived CDR1 and CDR2 are SGDLS and YYNGEE. Trimming cost V 4 bases and J 0 bases, with 13 bases left between them. The CDR3 contains 16 residues.

The chain is built from TRBV9 and TRBJ2-7, with 9 positions matching TRBD2. Germline CDR1 SGDLS, CDR2 YYNGEE. This CDR3 contains 18 residues. The J segment lost 1 base and the V segment lost 0 bases, leaving 11 bases of the junction unmatched. The CDR3 coding sequence is TGTGCCAGCAGCGTAGAGGTTAGCGGGGGCTTTATTTCCTACGAGCAGTACTTC. It yields the protein CASSVEVSGGFISYEQYF.

This chain links TRBV25-1 with TRBJ1-1; the D is unclear. The V and J ends lost 3 bases and 5 bases respectively, with 10 bases between them. The CDR3 length is 13 residues. Looked up from germline, CDR1 is MGHDK and CDR2 is SYGVNS. The DNA for the CDR3 is TGTGCCAGCAGTGAGGCGGGAGGGACTGAAGCTTTCTTT. Protein: CASSEAGGTEAFF.

V gene TRBV6-1 combines with J gene TRBJ1-4; a possible D gene is TRBD1 (6 bases). The CDR3 has 15 amino acids. Germline lookup yields CDR1 MNHNS and CDR2 SASEGT. V was clipped by 3 bases and J by 8 bases, with 16 bases between them. CDR3 nucleotides: TGTGCCAGCAGTGACTATTCCGGGACACGAGAAAAACTGTTTTTT. Amino acid sequence: CASSDYSGTREKLFF.

The rearrangement joins TRBV10-3 to TRBJ2-7; 9 nucleotides align to TRBD1. With V trimmed by 1 base and J by 2 bases, 9 bases remained unmatched. Germline lookup yields CDR1 ENHRY and CDR2 SYGVKD. This CDR3 is 17 amino acids long. CDR3: CAISEYWGQGGPYEQYF. The CDR3 region has the DNA TGTGCCATCAGTGAGTACTGGGGACAGGGCGGTCCCTACGAGCAGTACTTC.